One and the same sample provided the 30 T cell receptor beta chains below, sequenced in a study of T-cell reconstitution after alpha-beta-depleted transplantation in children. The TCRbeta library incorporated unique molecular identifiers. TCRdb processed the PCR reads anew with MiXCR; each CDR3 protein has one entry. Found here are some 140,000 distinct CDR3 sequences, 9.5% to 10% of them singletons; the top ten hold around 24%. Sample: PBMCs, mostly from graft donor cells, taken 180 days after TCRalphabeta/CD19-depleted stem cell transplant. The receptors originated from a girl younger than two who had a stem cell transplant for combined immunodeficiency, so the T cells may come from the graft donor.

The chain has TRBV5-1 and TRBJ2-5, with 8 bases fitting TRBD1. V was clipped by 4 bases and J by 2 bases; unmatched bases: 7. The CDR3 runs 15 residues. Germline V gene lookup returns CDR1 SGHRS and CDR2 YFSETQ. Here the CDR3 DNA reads TGCGCCAGCAGCCTCTTTCGGACAGGGCAAGAGACCCAGTACTTC. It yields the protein CASSLFRTGQETQYF.

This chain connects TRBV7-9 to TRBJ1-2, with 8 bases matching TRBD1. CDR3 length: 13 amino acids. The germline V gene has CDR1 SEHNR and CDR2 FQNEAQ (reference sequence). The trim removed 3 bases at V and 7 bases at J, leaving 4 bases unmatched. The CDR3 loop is CASSLGDRPGYTF. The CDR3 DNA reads TGTGCCAGCAGCTTGGGGGACAGGCCTGGCTACACCTTC. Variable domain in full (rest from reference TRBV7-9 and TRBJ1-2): DTGVSQNPRHKITKRGQNVTFRCDPISEHNRLYWYRQTLGQGPEFLTYFQNEAQLEKSRLLSDRFSAERPKGSFSTLEIQRTEQGDSAMYLCASSLGDRPGYTFGSGTRLTVV.

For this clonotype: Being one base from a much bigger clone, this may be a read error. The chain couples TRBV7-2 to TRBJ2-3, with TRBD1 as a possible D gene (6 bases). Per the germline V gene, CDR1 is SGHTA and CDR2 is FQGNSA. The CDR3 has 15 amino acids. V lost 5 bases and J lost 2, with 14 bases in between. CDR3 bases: TGTGCCAGCAGCGGGGGCCACATCGCCACAGATACGCAGTATTTT. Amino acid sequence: CASSGGHIATDTQYF.

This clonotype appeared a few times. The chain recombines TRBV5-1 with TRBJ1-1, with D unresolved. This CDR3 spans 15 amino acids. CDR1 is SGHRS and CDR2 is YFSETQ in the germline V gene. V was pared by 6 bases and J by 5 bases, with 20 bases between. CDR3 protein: CASTFGRLFDTEAFF. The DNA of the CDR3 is TGCGCCAGCACCTTCGGACGGCTATTTGATACTGAAGCTTTCTTT.

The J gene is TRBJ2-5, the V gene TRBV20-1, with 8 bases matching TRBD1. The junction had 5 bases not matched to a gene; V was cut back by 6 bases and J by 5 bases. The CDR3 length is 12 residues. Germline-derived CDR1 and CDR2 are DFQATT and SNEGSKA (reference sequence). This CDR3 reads CSASRQGETQYF. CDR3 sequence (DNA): TGCAGTGCCTCCCGACAGGGGGAGACCCAGTACTTC.

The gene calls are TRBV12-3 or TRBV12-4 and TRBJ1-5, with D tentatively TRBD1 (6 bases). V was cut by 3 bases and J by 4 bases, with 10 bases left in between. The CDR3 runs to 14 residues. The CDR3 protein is CASSFSGENQPQHF. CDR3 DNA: TGTGCCAGCAGTTTTTCAGGGGAAAATCAGCCCCAGCATTTT.

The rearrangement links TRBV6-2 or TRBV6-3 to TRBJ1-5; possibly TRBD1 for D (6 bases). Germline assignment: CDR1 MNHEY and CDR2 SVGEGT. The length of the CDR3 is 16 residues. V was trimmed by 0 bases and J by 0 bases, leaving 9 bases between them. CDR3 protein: CASSYSTGYSNQPQHF. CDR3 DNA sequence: TGTGCCAGCAGTTACTCGACAGGATATAGCAATCAGCCCCAGCATTTT.

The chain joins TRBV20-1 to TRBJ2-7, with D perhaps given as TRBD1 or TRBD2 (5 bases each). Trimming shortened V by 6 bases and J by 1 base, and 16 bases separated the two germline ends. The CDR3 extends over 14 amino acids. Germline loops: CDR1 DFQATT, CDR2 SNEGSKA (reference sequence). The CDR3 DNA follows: TGCAGTGCCGTCCCTGGAGAGGGGTCCTACGAGCAGTACTTC. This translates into CSAVPGEGSYEQYF.

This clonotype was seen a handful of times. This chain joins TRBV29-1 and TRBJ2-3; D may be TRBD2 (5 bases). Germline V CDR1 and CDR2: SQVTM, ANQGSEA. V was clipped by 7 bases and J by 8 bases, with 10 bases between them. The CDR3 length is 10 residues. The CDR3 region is CSAAEGTQYF. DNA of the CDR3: TGCAGCGCGGCCGAGGGTACGCAGTATTTT.

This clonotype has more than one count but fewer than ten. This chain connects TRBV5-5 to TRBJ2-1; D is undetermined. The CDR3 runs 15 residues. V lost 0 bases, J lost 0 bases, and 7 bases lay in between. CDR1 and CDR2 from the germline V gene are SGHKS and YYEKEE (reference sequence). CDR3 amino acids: CASSLGLLSYNEQFF. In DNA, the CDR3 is TGTGCCAGCAGCTTGGGTCTTCTCTCCTACAATGAGCAGTTCTTC.

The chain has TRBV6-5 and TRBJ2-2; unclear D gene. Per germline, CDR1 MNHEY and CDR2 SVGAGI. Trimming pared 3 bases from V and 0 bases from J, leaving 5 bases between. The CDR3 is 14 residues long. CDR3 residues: CASSYGPNTGELFF. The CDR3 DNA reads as TGTGCCAGCAGTTATGGGCCGAACACCGGGGAGCTGTTTTTT.

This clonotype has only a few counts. The CDR3 is CASSGGASGANVLTF. The CDR3 DNA sequence: TGTGCCAGCAGTGGAGGGGCTTCTGGGGCCAACGTCCTGACTTTC. The chain has TRBV9 and TRBJ2-6; D might be TRBD2 (6 bases). The CDR3 covers 15 residues. The V and J ends lost 5 bases and 1 base respectively, with 10 bases between them. Germline lookup yields CDR1 SGDLS and CDR2 YYNGEE.

The CDR3 reads CASSPRDRGYETQYF. The CDR3 DNA follows: TGTGCCAGCAGTCCTAGGGACAGGGGGTATGAGACCCAGTACTTC. The chain links TRBV12-3 or TRBV12-4 to TRBJ2-5; 11 bases fit TRBD1. V trimming: 5 bases; J trimming: 5 bases; junction bases outside the gene matches: 7. The CDR3 consists of 15 residues.

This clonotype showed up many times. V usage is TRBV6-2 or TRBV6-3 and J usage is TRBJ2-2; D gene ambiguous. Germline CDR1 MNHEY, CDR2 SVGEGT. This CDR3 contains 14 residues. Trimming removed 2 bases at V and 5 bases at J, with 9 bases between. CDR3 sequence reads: CASSYRAPTGELFF. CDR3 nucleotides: TGTGCCAGCAGTTACAGGGCCCCAACCGGGGAGCTGTTTTTT.

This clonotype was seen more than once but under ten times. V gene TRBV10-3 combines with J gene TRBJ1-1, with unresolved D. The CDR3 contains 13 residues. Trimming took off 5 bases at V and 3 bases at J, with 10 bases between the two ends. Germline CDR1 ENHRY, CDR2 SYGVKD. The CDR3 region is CAISRPGDTEAFF. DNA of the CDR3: TGTGCCATCAGTAGACCGGGTGACACTGAAGCTTTCTTT.

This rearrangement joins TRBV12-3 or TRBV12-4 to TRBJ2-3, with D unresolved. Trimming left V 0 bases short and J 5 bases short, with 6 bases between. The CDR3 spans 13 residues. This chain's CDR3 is CASSLAGLDTQYF. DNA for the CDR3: TGTGCCAGCAGTTTAGCCGGGCTAGATACGCAGTATTTT.

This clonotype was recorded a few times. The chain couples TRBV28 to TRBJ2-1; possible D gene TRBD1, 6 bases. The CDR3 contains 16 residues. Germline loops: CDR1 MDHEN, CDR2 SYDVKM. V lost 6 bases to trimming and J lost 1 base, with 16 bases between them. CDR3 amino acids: CASSLVLDRSYNEQFF. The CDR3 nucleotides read TGTGCCAGCAGCCTCGTTCTTGACAGGTCCTACAATGAGCAGTTCTTC.

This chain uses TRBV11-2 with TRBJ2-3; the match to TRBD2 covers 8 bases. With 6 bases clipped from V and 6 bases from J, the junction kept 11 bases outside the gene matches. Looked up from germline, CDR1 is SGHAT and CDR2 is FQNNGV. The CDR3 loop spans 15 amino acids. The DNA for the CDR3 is TGTGCCAGCAGGCGTCCGGGACTAGTGTCTGATACGCAGTATTTT. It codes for CASRRPGLVSDTQYF.

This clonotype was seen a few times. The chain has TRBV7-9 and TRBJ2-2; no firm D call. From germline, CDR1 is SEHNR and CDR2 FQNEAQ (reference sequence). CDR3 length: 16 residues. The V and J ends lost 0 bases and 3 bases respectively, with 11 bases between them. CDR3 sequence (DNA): TGTGCCAGCAGCTTAGCGGAGTGGGGTTACACCGGGGAGCTGTTTTTT. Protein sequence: CASSLAEWGYTGELFF.

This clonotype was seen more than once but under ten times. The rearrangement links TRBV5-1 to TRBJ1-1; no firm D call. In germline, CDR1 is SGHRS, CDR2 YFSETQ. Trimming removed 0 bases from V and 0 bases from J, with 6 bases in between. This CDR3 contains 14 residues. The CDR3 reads CASSLVVMNTEAFF. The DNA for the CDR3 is TGCGCCAGCAGCTTGGTAGTGATGAACACTGAAGCTTTCTTT.

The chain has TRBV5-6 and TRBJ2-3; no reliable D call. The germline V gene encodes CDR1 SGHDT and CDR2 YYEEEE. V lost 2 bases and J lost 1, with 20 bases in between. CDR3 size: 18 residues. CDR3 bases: TGTGCCAGCAGCTTTCTCAGGTCCCCACAAATTCGCACAGATACGCAGTATTTT. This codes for CASSFLRSPQIRTDTQYF. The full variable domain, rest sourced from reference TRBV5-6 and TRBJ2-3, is DAGVTQSPTHLIKTRGQQVTLRCSPKSGHDTVSWYQQALGQGPQFIFQYYEEEERQRGNFPDRFSGHQFPNYSSELNVNALLLGDSALYLCASSFLRSPQIRTDTQYFGPGTRLTVL.

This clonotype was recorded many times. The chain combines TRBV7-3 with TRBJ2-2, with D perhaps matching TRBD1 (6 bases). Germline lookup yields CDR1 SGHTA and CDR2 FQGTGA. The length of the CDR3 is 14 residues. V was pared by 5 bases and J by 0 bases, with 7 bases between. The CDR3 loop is CASSRTANTGELFF. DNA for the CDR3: TGTGCCAGCAGCCGGACAGCGAACACCGGGGAGCTGTTTTTT.

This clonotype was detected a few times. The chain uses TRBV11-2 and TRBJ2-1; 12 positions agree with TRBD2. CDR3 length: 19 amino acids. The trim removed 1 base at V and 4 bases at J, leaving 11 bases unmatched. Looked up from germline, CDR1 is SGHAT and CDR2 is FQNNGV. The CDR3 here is CASSLVGELAGGQYNEQFF. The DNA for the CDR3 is TGTGCCAGCAGCTTAGTCGGGGAACTAGCGGGGGGTCAGTACAATGAGCAGTTCTTC.

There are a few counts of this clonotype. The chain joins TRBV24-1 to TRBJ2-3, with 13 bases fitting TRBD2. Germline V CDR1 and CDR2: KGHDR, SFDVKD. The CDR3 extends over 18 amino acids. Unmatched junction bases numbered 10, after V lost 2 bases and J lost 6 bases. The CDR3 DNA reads TGTGCCACCAGTGATTCCCGACTAGCGGGAGGTCACCCCGATACGCAGTATTTT. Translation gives CATSDSRLAGGHPDTQYF.

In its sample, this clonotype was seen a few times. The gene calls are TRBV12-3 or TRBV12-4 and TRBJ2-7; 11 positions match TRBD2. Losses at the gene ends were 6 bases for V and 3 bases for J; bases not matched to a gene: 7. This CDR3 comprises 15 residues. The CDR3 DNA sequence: TGTGCCAGCAGCCTCACTAGCGGGAGAATCTACGAGCAGTACTTC. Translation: CASSLTSGRIYEQYF.

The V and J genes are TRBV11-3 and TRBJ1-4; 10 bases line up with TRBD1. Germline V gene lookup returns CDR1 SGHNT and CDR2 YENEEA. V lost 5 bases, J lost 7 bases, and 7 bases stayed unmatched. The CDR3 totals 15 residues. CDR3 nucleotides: TGTGCCAGCAGCCCCTGGACAGGGGGTACTGAAAAACTGTTTTTT. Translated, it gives CASSPWTGGTEKLFF.

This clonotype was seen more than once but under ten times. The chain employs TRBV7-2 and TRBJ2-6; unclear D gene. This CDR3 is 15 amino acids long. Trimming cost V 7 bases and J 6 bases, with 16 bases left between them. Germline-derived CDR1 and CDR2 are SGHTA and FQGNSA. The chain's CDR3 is CASTTSPLEANVLTF. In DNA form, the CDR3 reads TGTGCCAGCACCACTTCACCACTCGAGGCCAACGTCCTGACTTTC.

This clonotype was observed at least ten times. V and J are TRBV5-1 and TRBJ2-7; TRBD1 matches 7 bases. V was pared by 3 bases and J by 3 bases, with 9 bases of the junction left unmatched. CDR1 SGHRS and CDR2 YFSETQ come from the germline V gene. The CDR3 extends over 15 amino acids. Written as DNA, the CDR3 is TGCGCCAGCAGCTCCCGACAGGGAAGGGGCTACGAGCAGTACTTC. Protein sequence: CASSSRQGRGYEQYF.

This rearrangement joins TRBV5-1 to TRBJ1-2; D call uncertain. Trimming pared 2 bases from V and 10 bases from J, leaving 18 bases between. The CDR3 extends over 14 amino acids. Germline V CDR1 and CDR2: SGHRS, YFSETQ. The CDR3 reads CASSFSTGLALYTF. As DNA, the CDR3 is TGCGCCAGCAGCTTCTCCACGGGCTTGGCCCTCTACACCTTC.

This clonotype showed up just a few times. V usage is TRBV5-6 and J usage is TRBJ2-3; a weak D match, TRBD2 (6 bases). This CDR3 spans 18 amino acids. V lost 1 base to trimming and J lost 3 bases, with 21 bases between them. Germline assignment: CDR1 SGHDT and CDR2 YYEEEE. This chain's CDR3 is CASSLPPEEGPTTDTQYF. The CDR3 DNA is TGTGCCAGCAGCTTGCCCCCAGAGGAGGGTCCAACAACAGATACGCAGTATTTT.